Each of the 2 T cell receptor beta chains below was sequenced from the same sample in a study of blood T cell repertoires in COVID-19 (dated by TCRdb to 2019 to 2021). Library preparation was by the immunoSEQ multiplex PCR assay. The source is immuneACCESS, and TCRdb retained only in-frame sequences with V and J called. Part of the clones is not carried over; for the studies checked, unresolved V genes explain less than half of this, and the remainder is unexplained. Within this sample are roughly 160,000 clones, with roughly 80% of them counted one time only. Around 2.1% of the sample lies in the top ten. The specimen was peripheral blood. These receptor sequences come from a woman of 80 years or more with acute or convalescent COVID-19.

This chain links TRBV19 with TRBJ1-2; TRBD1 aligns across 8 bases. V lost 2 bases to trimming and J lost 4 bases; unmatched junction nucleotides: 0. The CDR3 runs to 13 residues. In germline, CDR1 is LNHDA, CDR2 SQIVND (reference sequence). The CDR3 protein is CASSIQGAYGYTF. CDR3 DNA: TGTGCCAGTAGTATACAGGGGGCCTATGGCTACACCTTC.

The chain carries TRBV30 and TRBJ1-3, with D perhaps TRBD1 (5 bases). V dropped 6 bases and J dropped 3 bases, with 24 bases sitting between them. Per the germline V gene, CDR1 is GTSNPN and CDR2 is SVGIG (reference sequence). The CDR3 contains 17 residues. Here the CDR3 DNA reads TGTGCCTGCCGACACCTCGGGGGGTTAAAACTTGGAAACACCATATATTTT. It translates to CACRHLGGLKLGNTIYF.